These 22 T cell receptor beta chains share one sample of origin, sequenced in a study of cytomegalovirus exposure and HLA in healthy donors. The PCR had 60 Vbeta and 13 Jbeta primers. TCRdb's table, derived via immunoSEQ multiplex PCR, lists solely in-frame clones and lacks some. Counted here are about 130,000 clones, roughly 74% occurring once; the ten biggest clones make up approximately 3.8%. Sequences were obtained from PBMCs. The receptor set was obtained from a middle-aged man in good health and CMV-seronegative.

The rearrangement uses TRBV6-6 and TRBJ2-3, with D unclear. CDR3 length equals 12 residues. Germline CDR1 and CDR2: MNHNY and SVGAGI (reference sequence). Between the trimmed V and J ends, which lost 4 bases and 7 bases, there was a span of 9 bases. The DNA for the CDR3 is TGTGCCAGCAGTTTAACTGAGAATACGCAGTATTTT. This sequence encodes CASSLTENTQYF.

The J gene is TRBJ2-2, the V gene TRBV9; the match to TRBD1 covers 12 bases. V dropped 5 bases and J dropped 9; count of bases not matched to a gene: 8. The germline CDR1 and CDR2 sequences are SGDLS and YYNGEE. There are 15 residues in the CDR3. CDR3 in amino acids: CASSAGTGGVRELFF. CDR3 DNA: TGTGCCAGCAGTGCCGGGACAGGGGGCGTGCGGGAGCTGTTTTTT.

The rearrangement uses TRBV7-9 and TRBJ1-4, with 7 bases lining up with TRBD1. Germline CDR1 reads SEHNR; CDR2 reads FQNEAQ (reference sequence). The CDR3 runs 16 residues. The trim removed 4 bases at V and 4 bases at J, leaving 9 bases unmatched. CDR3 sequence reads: CASSSQTGFGNEKLFF. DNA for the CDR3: TGTGCCAGCAGCTCCCAGACAGGGTTTGGTAATGAAAAACTGTTTTTT. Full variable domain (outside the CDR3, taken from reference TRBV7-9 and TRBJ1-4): DTGVSQNPRHKITKRGQNVTFRCDPISEHNRLYWYRQTLGQGPEFLTYFQNEAQLEKSRLLSDRFSAERPKGSFSTLEIQRTEQGDSAMYLCASSSQTGFGNEKLFFGSGTQLSVL.

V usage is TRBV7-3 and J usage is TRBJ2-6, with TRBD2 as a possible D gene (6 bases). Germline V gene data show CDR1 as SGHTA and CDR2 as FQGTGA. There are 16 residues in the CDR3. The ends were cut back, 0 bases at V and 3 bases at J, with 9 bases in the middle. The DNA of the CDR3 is TGTGCCAGCAGCTTAACGCGGGGCGGTGGGGCCAACGTCCTGACTTTC. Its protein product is CASSLTRGGGANVLTF.

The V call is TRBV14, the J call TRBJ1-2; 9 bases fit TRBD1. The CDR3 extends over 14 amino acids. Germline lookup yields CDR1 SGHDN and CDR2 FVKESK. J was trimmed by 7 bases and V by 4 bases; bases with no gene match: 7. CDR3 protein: CASSPGQGKFGYTF. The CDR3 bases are TGTGCCAGCAGCCCGGGACAGGGAAAGTTTGGCTACACCTTC.

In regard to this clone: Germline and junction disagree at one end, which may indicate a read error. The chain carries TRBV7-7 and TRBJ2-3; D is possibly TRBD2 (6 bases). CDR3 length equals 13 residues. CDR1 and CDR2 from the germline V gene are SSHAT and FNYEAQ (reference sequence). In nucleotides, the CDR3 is TGTGCTAGCAGCTTAGCGGTCCAGGATACGCAGTATTTT. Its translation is CASSLAVQDTQYF. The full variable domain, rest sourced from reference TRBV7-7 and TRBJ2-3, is GAGVSQSPRYKVTKRGQDVTLRCDPISSHATLYWYQQALGQGPEFLTYFNYEAQPDKSGLPSDRFSAERPEGSISTLTIQRTEQRDSAMYRCASSLAVQDTQYFGPGTRLTVL.

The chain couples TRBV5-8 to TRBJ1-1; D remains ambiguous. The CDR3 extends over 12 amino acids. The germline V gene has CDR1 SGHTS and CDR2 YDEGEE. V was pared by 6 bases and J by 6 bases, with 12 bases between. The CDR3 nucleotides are TGTGCCAGCACCGGACCGGAGGCTGAAGCTTTCTTT. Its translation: CASTGPEAEAFF.

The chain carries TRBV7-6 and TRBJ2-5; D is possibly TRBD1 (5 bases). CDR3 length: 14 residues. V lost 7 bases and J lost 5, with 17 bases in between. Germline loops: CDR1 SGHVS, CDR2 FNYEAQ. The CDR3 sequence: CASTMGHGQETQYF. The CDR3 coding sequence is TGTGCCAGCACCATGGGGCATGGTCAGGAGACCCAGTACTTC.

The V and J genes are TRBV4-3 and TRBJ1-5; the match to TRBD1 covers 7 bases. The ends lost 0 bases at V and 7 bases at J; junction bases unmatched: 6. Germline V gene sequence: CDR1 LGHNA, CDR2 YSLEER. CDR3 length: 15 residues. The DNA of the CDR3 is TGCGCCAGCAGCCAAGAGGTGGCAGGGGGACAGCCCCAGCATTTT. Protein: CASSQEVAGGQPQHF.

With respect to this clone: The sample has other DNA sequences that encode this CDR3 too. The CDR3, as DNA: TGTGCCAGCAGCAGGGAGGACACTGAAGCTTTCTTT. It is translated as CASSREDTEAFF. V gene TRBV9 combines with J gene TRBJ1-1; D is unclear. The CDR3 is made up of 12 amino acids. V lost 4 bases and J 3 bases, leaving 7 bases between the germline ends. CDR1 is SGDLS and CDR2 is YYNGEE in the germline V gene.

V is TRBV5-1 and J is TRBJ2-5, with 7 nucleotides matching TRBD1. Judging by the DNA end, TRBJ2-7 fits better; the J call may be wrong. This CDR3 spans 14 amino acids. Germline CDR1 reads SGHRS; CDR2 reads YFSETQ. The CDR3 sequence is CASSLRTGAYEQYF. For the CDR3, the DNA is TGCGCCAGCAGCCTTCGGACAGGAGCCTACGAGCAGTACTTC.

DNA for the CDR3: TGCGCCAGCAGCTTTAATTCGGGGGAAGAGACCCAGTACTTC. As protein: CASSFNSGEETQYF. The V gene is TRBV5-1, the J gene TRBJ2-5; D is possibly TRBD2 (6 bases). CDR3 length: 14 amino acids. Between the trimmed V and J ends, which lost 2 bases and 3 bases, there was a span of 11 bases. Germline lookup yields CDR1 SGHRS and CDR2 YFSETQ.

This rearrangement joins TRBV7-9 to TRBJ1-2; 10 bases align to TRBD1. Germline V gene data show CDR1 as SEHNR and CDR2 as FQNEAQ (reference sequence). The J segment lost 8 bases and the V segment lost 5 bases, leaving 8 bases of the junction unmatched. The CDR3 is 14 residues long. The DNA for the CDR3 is TGTGCCAGCAGCCGGGACAGGGGCCTGGGGGGCTACACCTTC. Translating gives CASSRDRGLGGYTF.

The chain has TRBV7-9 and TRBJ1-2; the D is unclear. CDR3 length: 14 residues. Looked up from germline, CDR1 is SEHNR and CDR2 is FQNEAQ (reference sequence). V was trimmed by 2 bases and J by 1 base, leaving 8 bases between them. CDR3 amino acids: CASSLPGSNYGYTF. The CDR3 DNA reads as TGTGCCAGCAGCTTACCCGGGAGTAACTATGGCTACACCTTC.

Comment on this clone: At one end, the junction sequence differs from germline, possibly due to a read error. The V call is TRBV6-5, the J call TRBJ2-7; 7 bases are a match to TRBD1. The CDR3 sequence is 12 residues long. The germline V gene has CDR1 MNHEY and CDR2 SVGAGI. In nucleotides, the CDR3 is TGTGCCAGCAGCAACGGGGCACAGGGGTGGTGCTTC. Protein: CASSNGAQGWCF.

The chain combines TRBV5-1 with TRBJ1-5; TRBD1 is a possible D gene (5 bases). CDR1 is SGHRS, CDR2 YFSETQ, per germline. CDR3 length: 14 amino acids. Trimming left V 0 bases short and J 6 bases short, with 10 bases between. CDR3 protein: CASSLGGEGQPQHF. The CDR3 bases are TGCGCCAGCAGCTTGGGGGGGGAGGGTCAGCCCCAGCATTTT.

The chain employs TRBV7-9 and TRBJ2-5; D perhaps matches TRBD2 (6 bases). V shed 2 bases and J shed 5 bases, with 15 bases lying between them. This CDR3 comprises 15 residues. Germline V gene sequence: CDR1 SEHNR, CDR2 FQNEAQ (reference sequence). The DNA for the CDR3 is TGTGCCAGCAGCTTACGGGACTGGACGGGGGAGACCCAGTACTTC. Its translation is CASSLRDWTGETQYF.

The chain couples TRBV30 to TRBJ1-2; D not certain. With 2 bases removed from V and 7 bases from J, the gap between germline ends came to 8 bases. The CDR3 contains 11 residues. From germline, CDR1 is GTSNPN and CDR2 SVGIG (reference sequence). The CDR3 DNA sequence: TGTGCCTGGAGTCTCCCGCGTGGCTACACCTTC. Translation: CAWSLPRGYTF.

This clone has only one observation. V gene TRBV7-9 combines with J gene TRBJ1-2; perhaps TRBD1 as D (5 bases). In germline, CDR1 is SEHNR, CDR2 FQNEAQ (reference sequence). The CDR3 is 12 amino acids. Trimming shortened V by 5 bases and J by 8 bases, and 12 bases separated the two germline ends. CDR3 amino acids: CASSPRQRGYTF. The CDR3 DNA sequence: TGTGCCAGCAGCCCCAGACAGCGCGGCTACACCTTC.

CDR3 loop: CASSEIETQYF. The DNA of the CDR3 is TGCGCCAGCAGCGAGATAGAGACCCAGTACTTC. The chain links TRBV5-1 to TRBJ2-5, with D hard to call. Germline values: CDR1 SGHRS, CDR2 YFSETQ. CDR3 length: 11 amino acids. V lost 4 bases and J 4 bases, leaving 5 bases between the germline ends.

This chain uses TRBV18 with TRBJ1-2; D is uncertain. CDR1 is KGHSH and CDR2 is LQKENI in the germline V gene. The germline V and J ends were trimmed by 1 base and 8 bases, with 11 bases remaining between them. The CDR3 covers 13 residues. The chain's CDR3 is CASSPLTDSGYTF. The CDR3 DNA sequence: TGTGCCAGCTCACCACTTACAGATTCGGGCTACACCTTC.

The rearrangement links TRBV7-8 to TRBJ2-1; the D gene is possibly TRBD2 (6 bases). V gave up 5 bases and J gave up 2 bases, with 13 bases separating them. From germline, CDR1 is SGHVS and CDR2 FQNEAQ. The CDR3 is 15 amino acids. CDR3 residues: CASSPLEGAYNEQFF. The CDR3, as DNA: TGTGCCAGCAGCCCTCTGGAGGGCGCCTACAATGAGCAGTTCTTC.